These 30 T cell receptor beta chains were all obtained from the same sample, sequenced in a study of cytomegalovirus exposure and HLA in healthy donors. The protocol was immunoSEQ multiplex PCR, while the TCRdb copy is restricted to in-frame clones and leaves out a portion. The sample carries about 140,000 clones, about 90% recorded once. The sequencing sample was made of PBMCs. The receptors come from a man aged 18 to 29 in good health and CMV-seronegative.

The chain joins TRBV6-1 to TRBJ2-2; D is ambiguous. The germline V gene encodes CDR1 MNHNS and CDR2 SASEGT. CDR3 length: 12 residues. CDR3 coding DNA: TGTGCATACGCCCCAGAAACCGGGGAGCTGTTTTTT. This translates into CAYAPETGELFF.

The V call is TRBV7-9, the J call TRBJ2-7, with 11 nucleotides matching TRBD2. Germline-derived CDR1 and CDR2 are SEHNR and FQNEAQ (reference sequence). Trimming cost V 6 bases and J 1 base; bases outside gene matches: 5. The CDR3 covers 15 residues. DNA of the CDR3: TGTGCCAGCAGACCGGGACTAGCGGATTCCTACGAGCAGTACTTC. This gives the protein CASRPGLADSYEQYF.

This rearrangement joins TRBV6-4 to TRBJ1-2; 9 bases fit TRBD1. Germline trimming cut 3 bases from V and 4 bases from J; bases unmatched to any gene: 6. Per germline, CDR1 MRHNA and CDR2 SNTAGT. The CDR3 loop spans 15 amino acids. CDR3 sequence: CASSDPGQGSYGYTF. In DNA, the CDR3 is TGTGCCAGCAGTGATCCGGGACAGGGTAGCTATGGCTACACCTTC.

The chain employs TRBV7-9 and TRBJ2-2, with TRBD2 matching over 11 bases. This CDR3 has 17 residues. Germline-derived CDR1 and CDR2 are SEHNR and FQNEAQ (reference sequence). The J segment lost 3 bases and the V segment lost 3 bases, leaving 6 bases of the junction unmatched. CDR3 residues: CASSFLAGGPDTGELFF. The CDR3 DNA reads TGTGCCAGCAGCTTCTTAGCGGGGGGGCCGGACACCGGGGAGCTGTTTTTT.

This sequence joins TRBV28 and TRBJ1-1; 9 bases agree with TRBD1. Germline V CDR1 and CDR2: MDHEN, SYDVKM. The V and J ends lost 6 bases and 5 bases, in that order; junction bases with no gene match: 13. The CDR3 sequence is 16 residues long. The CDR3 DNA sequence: TGTGCCAGCAGCCCCACCGGGACAGGGTCTTGGACTGAAGCTTTCTTT. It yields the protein CASSPTGTGSWTEAFF.

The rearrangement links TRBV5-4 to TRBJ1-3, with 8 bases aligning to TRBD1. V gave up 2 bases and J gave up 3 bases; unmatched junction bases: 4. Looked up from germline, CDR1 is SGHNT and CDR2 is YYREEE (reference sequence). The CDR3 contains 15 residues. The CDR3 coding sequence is TGTGCCAGCAGCTTCGACAGGGGAGGTGGAAACACCATATATTTT. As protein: CASSFDRGGGNTIYF.

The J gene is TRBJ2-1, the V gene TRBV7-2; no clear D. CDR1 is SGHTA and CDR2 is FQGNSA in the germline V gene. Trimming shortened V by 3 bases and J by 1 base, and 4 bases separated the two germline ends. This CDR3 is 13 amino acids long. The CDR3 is CASSLSSYNEQFF. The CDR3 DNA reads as TGTGCCAGCAGCTTGAGTTCCTACAATGAGCAGTTCTTC.

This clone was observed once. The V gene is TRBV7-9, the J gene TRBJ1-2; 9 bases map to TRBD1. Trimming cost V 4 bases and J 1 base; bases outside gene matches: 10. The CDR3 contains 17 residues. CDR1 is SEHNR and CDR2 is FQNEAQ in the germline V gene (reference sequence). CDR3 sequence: CASSSEGTGMFNYGYTF. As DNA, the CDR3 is TGTGCCAGCAGCTCCGAAGGGACAGGGATGTTTAACTATGGCTACACCTTC. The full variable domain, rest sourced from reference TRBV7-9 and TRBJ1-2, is DTGVSQNPRHKITKRGQNVTFRCDPISEHNRLYWYRQTLGQGPEFLTYFQNEAQLEKSRLLSDRFSAERPKGSFSTLEIQRTEQGDSAMYLCASSSEGTGMFNYGYTFGSGTRLTVV.

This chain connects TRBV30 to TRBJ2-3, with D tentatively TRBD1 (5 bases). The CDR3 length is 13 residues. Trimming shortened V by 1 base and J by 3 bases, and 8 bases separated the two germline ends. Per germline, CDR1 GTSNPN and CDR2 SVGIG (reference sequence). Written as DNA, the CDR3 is TGTGCCTGGAGTGGGGGCGGAACAGATACGCAGTATTTT. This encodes CAWSGGGTDTQYF.

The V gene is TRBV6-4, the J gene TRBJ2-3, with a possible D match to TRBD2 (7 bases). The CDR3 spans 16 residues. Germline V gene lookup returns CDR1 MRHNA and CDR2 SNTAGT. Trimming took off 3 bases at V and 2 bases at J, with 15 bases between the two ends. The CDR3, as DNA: TGTGCCAGCAGTGAGTCCAGCGGGACACACACAGATACGCAGTATTTT. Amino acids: CASSESSGTHTDTQYF.

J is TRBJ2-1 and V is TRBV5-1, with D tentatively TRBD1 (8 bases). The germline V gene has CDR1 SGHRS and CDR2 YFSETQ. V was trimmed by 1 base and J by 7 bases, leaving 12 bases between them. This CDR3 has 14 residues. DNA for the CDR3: TGCGCCAGCAGCTTGTCACAGGGGGGGAATGAGCAGTTCTTC. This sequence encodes CASSLSQGGNEQFF.

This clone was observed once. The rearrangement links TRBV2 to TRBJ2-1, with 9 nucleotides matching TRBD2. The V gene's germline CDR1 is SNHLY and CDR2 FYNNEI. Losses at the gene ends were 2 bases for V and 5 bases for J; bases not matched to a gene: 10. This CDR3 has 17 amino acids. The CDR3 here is CASSETTSGEVNNEQFF. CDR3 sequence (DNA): TGTGCCAGCAGTGAAACGACTAGCGGAGAGGTGAACAATGAGCAGTTCTTC.

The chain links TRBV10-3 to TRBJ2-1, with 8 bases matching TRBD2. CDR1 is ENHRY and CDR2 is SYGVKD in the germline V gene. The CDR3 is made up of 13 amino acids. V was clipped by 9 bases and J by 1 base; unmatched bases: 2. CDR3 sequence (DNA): TGTGCCATTGGACTAGCTTCCTACAATGAGCAGTTCTTC. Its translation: CAIGLASYNEQFF.

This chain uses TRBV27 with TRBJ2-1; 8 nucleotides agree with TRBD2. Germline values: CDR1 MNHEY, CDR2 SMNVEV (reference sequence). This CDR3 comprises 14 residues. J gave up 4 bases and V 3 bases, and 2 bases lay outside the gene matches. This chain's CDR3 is CASSFREGYNEQFF. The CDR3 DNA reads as TGTGCCAGCAGTTTCCGGGAGGGATACAATGAGCAGTTCTTC.

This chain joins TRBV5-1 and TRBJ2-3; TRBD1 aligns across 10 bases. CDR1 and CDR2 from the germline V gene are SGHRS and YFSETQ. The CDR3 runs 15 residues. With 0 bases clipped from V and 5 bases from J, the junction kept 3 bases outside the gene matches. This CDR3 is CASSLGDRGQDTQYF. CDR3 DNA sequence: TGCGCCAGCAGCTTGGGAGACAGGGGGCAAGATACGCAGTATTTT.

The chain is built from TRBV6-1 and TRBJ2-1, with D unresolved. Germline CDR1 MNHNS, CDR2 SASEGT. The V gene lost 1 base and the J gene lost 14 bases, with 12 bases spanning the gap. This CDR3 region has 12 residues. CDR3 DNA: TGTGCCAGCAGTGAAGTGCCACCACTGGAGTTCTTC. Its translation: CASSEVPPLEFF.

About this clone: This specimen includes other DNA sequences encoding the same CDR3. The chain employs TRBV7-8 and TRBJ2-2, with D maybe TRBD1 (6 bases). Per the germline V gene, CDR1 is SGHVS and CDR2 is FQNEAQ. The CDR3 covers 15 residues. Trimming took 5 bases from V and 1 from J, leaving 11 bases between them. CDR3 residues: CASSLGRGNTGELFF. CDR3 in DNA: TGTGCCAGCAGCCTGGGCAGGGGGAACACCGGGGAGCTGTTTTTT.

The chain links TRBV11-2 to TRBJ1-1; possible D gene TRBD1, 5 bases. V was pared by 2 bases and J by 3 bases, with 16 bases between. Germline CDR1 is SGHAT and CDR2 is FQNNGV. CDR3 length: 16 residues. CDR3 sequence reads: CASSLHGPEGDTEAFF. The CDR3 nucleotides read TGTGCCAGCAGCTTACACGGTCCCGAAGGGGACACTGAAGCTTTCTTT.

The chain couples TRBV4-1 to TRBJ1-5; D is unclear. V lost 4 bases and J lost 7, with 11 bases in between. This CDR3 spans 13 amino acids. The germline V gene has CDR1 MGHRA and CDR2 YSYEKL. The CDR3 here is CASSRLMLQPQHF. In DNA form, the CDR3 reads TGCGCCAGCAGCCGTTTAATGTTGCAGCCCCAGCATTTT.

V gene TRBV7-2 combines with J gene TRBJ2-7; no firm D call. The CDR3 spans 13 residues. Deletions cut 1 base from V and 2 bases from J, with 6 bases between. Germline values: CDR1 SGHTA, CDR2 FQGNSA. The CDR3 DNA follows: TGTGCCAGCAGCTTAGGGCCCCCCTACGAGCAGTACTTC. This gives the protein CASSLGPPYEQYF.

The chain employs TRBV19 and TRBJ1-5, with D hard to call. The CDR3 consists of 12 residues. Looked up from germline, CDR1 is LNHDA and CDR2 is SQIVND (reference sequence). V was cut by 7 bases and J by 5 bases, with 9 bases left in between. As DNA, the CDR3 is TGTGCCAGTACACGGGGAGATCAGCCCCAGCATTTT. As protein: CASTRGDQPQHF.

CDR3 protein: CASSYPTSRGSYEQYF. CDR3 sequence (DNA): TGTGCCAGCAGTTACCCCACCTCCAGGGGTTCCTACGAGCAGTACTTC. The chain uses TRBV6-6 and TRBJ2-7; weak D call: TRBD1 (6 bases). This CDR3 is 16 amino acids long. Germline assignment: CDR1 MNHNY and CDR2 SVGAGI (reference sequence). V dropped 2 bases and J dropped 1 base, with 15 bases sitting between them.

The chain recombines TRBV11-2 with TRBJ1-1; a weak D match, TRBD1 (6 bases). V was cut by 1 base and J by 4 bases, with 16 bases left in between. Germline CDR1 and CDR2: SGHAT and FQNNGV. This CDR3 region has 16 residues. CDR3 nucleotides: TGTGCCAGCAGCTTAGGGTGGGGGGGCGTCGTCACTGAAGCTTTCTTT. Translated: CASSLGWGGVVTEAFF.

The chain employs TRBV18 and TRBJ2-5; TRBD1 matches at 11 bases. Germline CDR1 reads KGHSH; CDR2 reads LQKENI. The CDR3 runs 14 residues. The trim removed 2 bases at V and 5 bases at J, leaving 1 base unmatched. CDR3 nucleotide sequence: TGTGCCAGCTCACCAGGGACAGGGGGTGAGACCCAGTACTTC. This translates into CASSPGTGGETQYF.

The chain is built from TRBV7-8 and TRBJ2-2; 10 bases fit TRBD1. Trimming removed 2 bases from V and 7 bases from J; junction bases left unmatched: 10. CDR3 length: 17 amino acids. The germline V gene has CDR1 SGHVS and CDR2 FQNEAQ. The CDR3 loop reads CASSLLGTGVVGGELFF. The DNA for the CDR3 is TGTGCCAGCAGCTTACTCGGGACAGGGGTAGTCGGCGGGGAGCTGTTTTTT.

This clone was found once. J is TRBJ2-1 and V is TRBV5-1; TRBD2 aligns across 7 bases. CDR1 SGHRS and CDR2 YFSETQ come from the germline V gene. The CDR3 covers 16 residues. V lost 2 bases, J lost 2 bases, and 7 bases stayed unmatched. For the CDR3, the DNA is TGCGCCAGCAGCTTTAATGGACTAGGGGCCTACAATGAGCAGTTCTTC. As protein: CASSFNGLGAYNEQFF. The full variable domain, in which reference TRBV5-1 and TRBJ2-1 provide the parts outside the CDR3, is KAGVTQTPRYLIKTRGQQVTLSCSPISGHRSVSWYQQTPGQGLQFLFEYFSETQRNKGNFPGRFSGRQFSNSRSEMNVSTLELGDSALYLCASSFNGLGAYNEQFFGPGTRLTVL.

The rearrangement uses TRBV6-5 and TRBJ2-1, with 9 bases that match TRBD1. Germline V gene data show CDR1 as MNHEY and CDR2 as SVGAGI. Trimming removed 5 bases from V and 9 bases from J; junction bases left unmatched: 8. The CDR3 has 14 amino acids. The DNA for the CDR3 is TGTGCCAGCAGTACCGGGACAGGGCTGGGTGAGCAGTTCTTC. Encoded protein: CASSTGTGLGEQFF.

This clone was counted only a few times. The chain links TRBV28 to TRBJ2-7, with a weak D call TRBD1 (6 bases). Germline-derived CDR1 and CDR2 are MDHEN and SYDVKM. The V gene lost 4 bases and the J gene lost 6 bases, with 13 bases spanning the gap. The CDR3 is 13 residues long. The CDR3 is CASSSSSRGEQYF. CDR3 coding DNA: TGTGCCAGCAGTTCGTCTAGCAGGGGCGAGCAGTACTTC. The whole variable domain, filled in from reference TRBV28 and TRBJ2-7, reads DVKVTQSSRYLVKRTGEKVFLECVQDMDHENMFWYRQDPGLGLRLIYFSYDVKMKEKGDIPEGYSVSREKKERFSLILESASTNQTSMYLCASSSSSRGEQYFGPGTRLTVT.

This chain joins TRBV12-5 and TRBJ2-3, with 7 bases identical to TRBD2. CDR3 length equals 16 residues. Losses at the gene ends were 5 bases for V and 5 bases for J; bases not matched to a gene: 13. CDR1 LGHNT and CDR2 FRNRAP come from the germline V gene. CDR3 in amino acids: CASGPGEGGGRDTQYF. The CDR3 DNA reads TGTGCTAGTGGTCCCGGTGAGGGCGGGGGACGAGATACGCAGTATTTT.

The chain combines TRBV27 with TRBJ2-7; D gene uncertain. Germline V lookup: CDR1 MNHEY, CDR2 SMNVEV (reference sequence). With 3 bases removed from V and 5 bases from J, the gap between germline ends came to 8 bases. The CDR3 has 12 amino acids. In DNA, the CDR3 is TGTGCCAGCAGTTTTTCATTCCACGAGCAGTACTTC. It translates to CASSFSFHEQYF.